The 6 T cell receptor beta chains in this list originate from one sample, sequenced in a study of cytomegalovirus exposure and HLA in healthy donors. The primer mix had 60 Vbeta and 13 Jbeta primers. Sequencing used immunoSEQ multiplex PCR; TCRdb keeps in-frame clones, though not all of them. The sample lists approximately 180,000 clones, roughly three quarters seen once, with 2.9% in the top ten. The sample taken for sequencing was PBMCs. The receptors here all came from a male donor in good health and CMV-seronegative.

The chain employs TRBV18 and TRBJ1-1; D perhaps matches TRBD1 (5 bases). Germline V lookup: CDR1 KGHSH, CDR2 LQKENI. CDR3 length: 14 residues. Trimming removed 5 bases from V and 2 bases from J, with 12 bases in between. The CDR3 region is CASSASTGNTEAFF. CDR3 DNA: TGTGCCAGCTCAGCAAGTACAGGAAACACTGAAGCTTTCTTT.

The chain carries TRBV19 and TRBJ2-2; 9 bases agree with TRBD2. This CDR3 comprises 15 residues. From germline, CDR1 is LNHDA and CDR2 SQIVND (reference sequence). V lost 4 bases to trimming and J lost 8 bases; unmatched junction nucleotides: 8. DNA for the CDR3: TGTGCCAGTAGTAGGGTAGCGGGGGTAGAAGGGGAGCTGTTTTTT. Amino acid sequence: CASSRVAGVEGELFF.

This clone was seen more than once but under ten times. The sample holds other DNA sequences that translate to the same CDR3. V is TRBV19 and J is TRBJ1-1, with TRBD1 matching over 10 bases. Germline CDR1 and CDR2: LNHDA and SQIVND (reference sequence). The CDR3 covers 15 residues. Trimming at V came to 5 bases and at J to 4 bases, leaving 7 bases not matched to a gene. The CDR3 loop reads CASSPRQGAGTEAFF. DNA of the CDR3: TGTGCCAGTAGTCCGAGACAGGGGGCGGGCACTGAAGCTTTCTTT.

This sequence joins TRBV6-4 and TRBJ2-7, with D perhaps TRBD2 (5 bases). Trimming removed 3 bases at V and 5 bases at J, with 11 bases between. The CDR3 is 13 amino acids. Germline CDR1 and CDR2: MRHNA and SNTAGT. The CDR3 region is CASSEPGSNEQYF. For the CDR3, the DNA is TGTGCCAGCAGTGAGCCGGGGTCCAACGAGCAGTACTTC.

This chain connects TRBV11-2 to TRBJ2-7, with 9 bases that match TRBD1. J was trimmed by 6 bases and V by 4 bases; bases with no gene match: 10. Germline V gives CDR1 SGHAT, CDR2 FQNNGV. The CDR3 runs 15 residues. CDR3 sequence: CASSSRDRAAGEQYF. CDR3 nucleotide sequence: TGTGCCAGCAGCTCTCGGGACAGGGCCGCGGGCGAGCAGTACTTC.

The chain links TRBV9 to TRBJ1-4, with a weak D call TRBD1 (6 bases). Germline CDR1 reads SGDLS; CDR2 reads YYNGEE. CDR3 length: 15 residues. V shed 6 bases and J shed 3 bases, with 15 bases lying between them. The CDR3 sequence is CASTRSGGPNEKLFF. CDR3 coding DNA: TGTGCCAGCACCCGATCGGGGGGCCCTAATGAAAAACTGTTTTTT.